The rows below give T cell receptor beta chains drawn from one sample of a study of blood T cell repertoires in COVID-19. The method was immunoSEQ multiplex PCR; TCRdb's version includes in-frame clones alone and lacks a portion of them. Here the sample spans fewer than 80,000 clones, more than 80% being singletons. The sample taken for sequencing was peripheral blood. The source is a man aged 25 to 40 with acute or convalescent COVID-19. CDR3s include the opening cysteine and the closing phenylalanine or tryptophan. Each record gives: V gene, clone size, J gene, D gene, CDR3 protein, CDR3 DNA. A D gene is named only where the DNA matches it firmly. The listing skips clone size in some rows; elsewhere it reads once, few, many or a size class.

>TRBV5-1|-|TRBJ1-1|-
CASVLTAGTEAFF
TGCGCCAGCGTCCTTACGGCGGGCACTGAAGCTTTCTTT
>TRBV12-3/TRBV12-4|-|TRBJ2-2|-
CASSLGSEGELFF
TGTGCCAGCAGTTTAGGGTCCGAGGGGGAGCTGTTTTTT
>TRBV7-2|-|TRBJ2-2|TRBD2
CASSVSGRVAGELFF
TGTGCCAGCAGCGTCAGCGGGAGGGTCGCCGGGGAGCTGTTTTTT
>TRBV10-3|-|TRBJ1-5|TRBD1
CATHRGGNQPQHF
TGTGCCACCCACAGGGGTGGGAATCAGCCCCAGCATTTT
>TRBV18|-|TRBJ2-6|-
CASSPNAGANVLTF
TGTGCCAGCTCACCGAATGCGGGGGCCAACGTCCTGACTTTC
>TRBV11-2|-|TRBJ2-7|TRBD2
CASSLAKTGGYEQYF
TGTGCCAGCAGCTTAGCAAAAACGGGGGGCTACGAGCAGTACTTC
>TRBV6-1|few|TRBJ1-1|-
CASSEHRDGTEAFF
TGTGCCAGCAGTGAGCACAGGGACGGCACTGAAGCTTTCTTT
>TRBV11-2|-|TRBJ2-3|TRBD2
CASSRGRAGTDTQYF
TGTGCCAGCAGTCGCGGGAGGGCCGGCACAGATACGCAGTATTTT
>TRBV6-1|-|TRBJ1-6|TRBD1
CASSEKSGGGSRGPLHF
TGTGCCAGCAGTGAAAAATCAGGGGGCGGGTCGCGAGGACCCCTCCACTTT
>TRBV25-1|-|TRBJ1-2|-
CASSEQGSYGYTF
TGTGCCAGCAGTGAGCAGGGAAGCTATGGCTACACCTTC
>TRBV27|once|TRBJ2-5|-
CASSLRDSRETQYF
TGTGCCAGCAGTTTGAGGGATTCGCGGGAGACCCAGTACTTC
>TRBV5-6|-|TRBJ1-6|-
CASSLDRTYNSPLHF
TGTGCCAGCAGCTTGGACAGGACCTATAATTCACCCCTCCACTTT
>TRBV7-2|-|TRBJ1-5|-
CASSLDRPNQPQHF
TGTGCCAGCAGTTTAGACAGACCCAATCAGCCCCAGCATTTT
>TRBV27|-|TRBJ2-7|TRBD2
CASSSRLAGGAYEQYF
TGTGCCAGCAGTTCAAGATTAGCGGGAGGAGCCTACGAGCAGTACTTC
>TRBV19|-|TRBJ1-2|TRBD1
CASSVSGTGINGYTF
TGTGCCAGTAGTGTCTCCGGGACAGGAATCAATGGCTACACCTTC
>TRBV5-5|-|TRBJ1-5|-
CASSSGRGNQPQHF
TGTGCCAGCAGCTCTGGTCGGGGGAATCAGCCCCAGCATTTT
>TRBV27|-|TRBJ2-3|-
CASSLIGLDTQYF
TGTGCCAGCAGTTTAATCGGGTTGGATACGCAGTATTTT
>TRBV4-2|-|TRBJ2-7|TRBD2
CASSQGTSGSPHFYEQYF
TGTGCCAGCAGCCAAGGGACTAGCGGGAGCCCTCACTTCTACGAGCAGTACTTC
>TRBV27|-|TRBJ1-2|-
CASSGRYREGVTF
TGTGCCAGCAGTGGACGTTACAGGGAAGGTGTTACCTTC
>TRBV2|-|TRBJ2-2|-
CASSVWQNTGELFF
TGTGCCAGCAGTGTTTGGCAGAACACCGGGGAGCTGTTTTTT
>TRBV5-4|-|TRBJ1-1|-
CASSLGTTANTEAFF
TGTGCCAGCAGCTTGGGGACGACAGCGAACACTGAAGCTTTCTTT
>TRBV2|-|TRBJ1-6|TRBD1
CASSGMTGANSPLHF
TGTGCCAGCAGTGGAATGACAGGGGCCAATTCACCCCTCCACTTT
>TRBV9|-|TRBJ2-2|TRBD1
CASSQVGQGATGELFF
TGTGCCAGCAGCCAGGTGGGACAGGGGGCGACCGGGGAGCTGTTTTTT